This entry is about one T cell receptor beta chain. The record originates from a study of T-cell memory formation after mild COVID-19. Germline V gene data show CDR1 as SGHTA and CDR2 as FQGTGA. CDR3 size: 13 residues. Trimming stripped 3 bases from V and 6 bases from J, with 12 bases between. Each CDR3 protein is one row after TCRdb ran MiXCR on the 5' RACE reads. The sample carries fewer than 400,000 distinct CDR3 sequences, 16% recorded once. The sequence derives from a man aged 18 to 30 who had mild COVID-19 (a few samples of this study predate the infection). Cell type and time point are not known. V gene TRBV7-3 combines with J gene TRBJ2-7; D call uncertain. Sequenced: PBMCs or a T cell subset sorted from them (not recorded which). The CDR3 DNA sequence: TGTGCCAGCAGCTTCCTGTCCGGGTCCGAGCAGTACGTC. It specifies CASSFLSGSEQYV.